These T cell receptor beta chains were read from a single sample in a study of T cells in Graves' hyperthyroidism and ophthalmopathy. Each CDR3 protein is one row after TCRdb ran MiXCR on the multiplex PCR reads. Here the sample spans about 610,000 distinct CDR3 sequences, roughly 15% being singletons. Sequenced sample: blood. Receptor source: a woman aged 40-49 years with Graves' ophthalmopathy. Both conserved end residues are part of each CDR3. A D gene is named only where the DNA matches it firmly. Clone size is not always given. Where it is, it says once, few, many or a class for expanded clones.

D gene | J gene | clone size | V gene | CDR3 protein | CDR3 DNA
- | TRBJ2-5 | many | TRBV6-2/TRBV6-3 | CASKIYRAEETQYF | TGTGCCAGCAAAATCTACCGGGCGGAAGAGACCCAGTACTTC
TRBD2 | TRBJ2-2 | many | TRBV7-2 | CASSLGGGRSAGELFF | TGTGCCAGCAGCTTAGGGGGCGGGAGATCCGCCGGGGAGCTGTTTTTT
- | TRBJ2-7 | - | TRBV12-3/TRBV12-4 | CASTTSNYEQYF | TGTGCCAGCACCACTTCGAACTACGAGCAGTACTTC
- | TRBJ2-7 | many | TRBV6-2/TRBV6-3 | CASSWELGGYEQYF | TGTGCCAGCAGTTGGGAATTAGGGGGCTACGAGCAGTACTTC
- | TRBJ1-6 | - | TRBV12-3/TRBV12-4 | CASSLGMGDSPLHF | TGCGCCAGCAGTTTGGGGATGGGGGATTCACCCCTCCACTTT
TRBD2 | TRBJ2-2 | many | TRBV12-3/TRBV12-4 | CASVSGRPNTGELFF | TGTGCCAGCGTGAGCGGGAGGCCTAACACCGGGGAGCTGTTTTTT
TRBD1 | TRBJ1-1 | many | TRBV6-1 | CASSVTGARAFF | TGTGCCAGCAGTGTAACAGGGGCGAGAGCTTTCTTT
- | TRBJ1-1 | many | TRBV6-5 | CASSYGRTNEAFF | TGTGCCAGCAGTTACGGGCGAACAAATGAAGCTTTCTTT
- | TRBJ2-2 | - | TRBV29-1 | CSVEDPGSTNGELFF | TGCAGCGTTGAAGATCCGGGGTCGACGAACGGGGAGCTGTTTTTT
- | TRBJ1-1 | few | TRBV7-3 | CASARGMNTEAFF | TGTGCCAGCGCGAGGGGGATGAACACTGAAGCTTTCTTT
- | TRBJ2-2 | few | TRBV2 | CASTRGAGELFF | TGTGCCAGCACCAGAGGAGCCGGGGAGCTGTTTTTT
TRBD1 | TRBJ1-2 | many | TRBV19 | CASKRDRDDGYTF | TGTGCCAGTAAGAGGGACAGGGATGATGGCTACACCTTC
- | TRBJ1-5 | - | TRBV9 | CASSVDLTSRPQHF | TGTGCCAGCAGCGTAGATTTAACTTCTCGGCCCCAGCATTTT
- | TRBJ2-4 | many | TRBV6-5 | CASSYGQALAKNIQYF | TGTGCCAGCAGTTACGGTCAGGCTTTAGCCAAAAACATTCAGTACTTC
- | TRBJ2-5 | many | TRBV12-3/TRBV12-4 | CASSPGRGLETQYF | TGTGCCAGCAGTCCTGGTAGGGGGTTAGAGACCCAGTACTTC
- | TRBJ1-1 | many | TRBV27 | CASSRGGAKAEAFF | TGTGCCAGCAGCAGAGGGGGGGCTAAGGCTGAAGCTTTCTTT
TRBD1 | TRBJ2-5 | - | TRBV5-1 | CASSLEGQGWDALYF | TGCGCCAGCAGCTTGGAGGGACAGGGTTGGGACGCGTTGTACTTC
- | TRBJ2-7 | once | TRBV6-5 | CASIYFPQTSYEQYF | TGTGCCAGCATTTACTTTCCCCAGACCTCCTACGAGCAGTACTTC
TRBD2 | TRBJ2-2 | many | TRBV11-3 | CASSTALAGLYGELFF | TGTGCCAGCAGCACCGCCCTAGCGGGATTATACGGGGAGCTGTTTTTT
- | TRBJ1-5 | many | TRBV6-1 | CASSEAKPGFNQPQHF | TGTGCCAGCAGTGAAGCTAAACCAGGCTTCAATCAGCCCCAGCATTTT
- | TRBJ1-5 | many | TRBV6-1 | CASSEGQYQPQHF | TGTGCCAGCAGTGAAGGACAGTATCAGCCCCAGCATTTT
TRBD2 | TRBJ2-2 | many | TRBV7-3 | CASSLTGLAGNTGELFF | TGTGCCAGCAGCTTAACGGGACTAGCGGGGAACACCGGGGAGCTGTTTTTT
- | TRBJ2-7 | many | TRBV28 | CASSFSTSYTLREQYF | TGTGCCAGCAGTTTTAGCACTAGCTACACCTTGCGGGAGCAGTACTTC